The clone carrying this T cell receptor beta chain was seen a few times. Its antigen remains unknown. The treatment here: oral pan-JAK inhibitor, 5-10 mg twice daily. Peripheral blood and lesional scalp punch biopsies were taken from alopecia areata patients. J was trimmed by 2 bases and V by 6 bases; bases with no gene match: 5. This CDR3 spans 15 amino acids. CDR1 is SNHLY and CDR2 is FYNNEI in the germline V gene. This sample was included in a study of CD8+ T cells in alopecia areata. TCR sequencing used cDNA made by reverse transcription of extracted RNA. Sequencing used immunoSEQ multiplex PCR; TCRdb keeps in-frame clones, though not all of them. The table lists about 210,000 clones, roughly two fifths of them singletons, with under 0.55% in the top ten. Whole-study findings and limits: In lesional scalp, particularly from alopecia totalis/universalis, clonality was higher than in normal scalp.

The V call is TRBV2, the J call TRBJ1-5; 9 bases are shared with TRBD1. This receptor was identified in a human donor with alopecia areata. The sample here was CD4+ T cells sorted from blood, taken around week 31, from a patient treated with tofacitinib. CDR3 protein: CASRRTGDGNQPQHF. DNA for the CDR3: TGTGCCAGCAGACGGACAGGGGATGGCAATCAGCCCCAGCATTTT. The variable domain in full, completed from reference TRBV2 and TRBJ1-5, reads EPEVTQTPSHQVTQMGQEVILRCVPISNHLYFYWYRQILGQKVEFLVSFYNNEISEKSEIFDDQFSVERPDGSNFTLKIRSTKLEDSAMYFCASRRTGDGNQPQHFGDGTRLSIL.